A selection of T cell receptor beta chains follows, all from one sample in a study of identical twins. TCRdb redid the calling of the 5' RACE reads with MiXCR, one entry per CDR3 protein. Here the sample spans about 530,000 distinct CDR3 sequences, 20% to 25% being singletons. The sample also formed part of further work on yellow fever vaccine responses in identical twins.

The sequenced sample was CD4+ T cells sorted from blood. These receptors were collected from a young woman in good health. Each CDR3 is given with its conserved first and last residue. D genes are given only for firm matches. Clone size is given for some rows only: seen once, a few or many times, or a class if the clone is expanded.

v_call: TRBV2; clone_size: few; d_call: TRBD1; j_call: TRBJ1-5; cdr3_aa: CASSEARTGLQPQHF; cdr3_nt: TGTGCCAGCAGTGAAGCTAGGACAGGGCTTCAGCCCCAGCATTTT
v_call: TRBV2; clone_size: NA; d_call: TRBD2; j_call: TRBJ2-5; cdr3_aa: CASSDSGGRQETQYF; cdr3_nt: TGTGCCAGCAGTGACTCGGGGGGACGCCAAGAGACCCAGTACTTC
v_call: TRBV12-3/TRBV12-4; clone_size: few; d_call: NA; j_call: TRBJ1-3; cdr3_aa: CASSQENTIYF; cdr3_nt: TGTGCCAGCAGTCAGGAAAACACCATATATTTT
v_call: TRBV28; clone_size: NA; d_call: NA; j_call: TRBJ2-1; cdr3_aa: CASSTKTDGQHLYNEQFF; cdr3_nt: TGTGCCAGCAGCACCAAGACCGACGGACAGCACTTATACAATGAGCAGTTCTTC
v_call: TRBV6-5; clone_size: NA; d_call: TRBD2; j_call: TRBJ2-2; cdr3_aa: CASSFPRLAGAPGTGELFF; cdr3_nt: TGTGCCAGCAGTTTCCCCCGACTAGCGGGGGCCCCCGGCACCGGGGAGCTGTTTTTT
v_call: TRBV21-1; clone_size: NA; d_call: NA; j_call: TRBJ2-7; cdr3_aa: CASSKIQRASYEQYF; cdr3_nt: TGTGCCAGCAGCAAAATCCAGCGGGCGTCCTACGAGCAGTACTTC
v_call: TRBV4-1; clone_size: few; d_call: TRBD2; j_call: TRBJ2-4; cdr3_aa: CASSQGEGWNIQYF; cdr3_nt: TGCGCCAGCAGCCAAGGGGAGGGTTGGAACATTCAGTACTTC
v_call: TRBV3-1; clone_size: few; d_call: NA; j_call: TRBJ2-5; cdr3_aa: CASSQVGRQETQYF; cdr3_nt: TGTGCCAGCAGCCAAGTCGGGCGGCAAGAGACCCAGTACTTC
v_call: TRBV5-1; clone_size: few; d_call: TRBD2; j_call: TRBJ2-4; cdr3_aa: CASSAPAGGSAKNIQYF; cdr3_nt: TGCGCCAGCAGCGCGCCTGCGGGAGGCTCAGCCAAAAACATTCAGTACTTC
v_call: TRBV5-4; clone_size: few; d_call: NA; j_call: TRBJ2-5; cdr3_aa: CASAPGLLETQYF; cdr3_nt: TGTGCCAGCGCACCGGGTCTCTTGGAGACCCAGTACTTC
v_call: TRBV6-2/TRBV6-3; clone_size: NA; d_call: TRBD2; j_call: TRBJ2-2; cdr3_aa: CASPYTRGGVVGRSTGELFF; cdr3_nt: TGTGCCAGCCCCTACACCCGTGGTGGCGTGGTCGGGAGGAGTACCGGGGAGCTGTTTTTT
v_call: TRBV7-3; clone_size: NA; d_call: NA; j_call: TRBJ2-3; cdr3_aa: CASSLTFADTQYF; cdr3_nt: TGTGCCAGCAGCTTAACATTTGCAGATACGCAGTATTTT
v_call: TRBV10-3; clone_size: many; d_call: NA; j_call: TRBJ2-6; cdr3_aa: CAITAGRSGANVLTF; cdr3_nt: TGTGCCATCACGGCAGGGCGATCTGGGGCCAACGTCCTGACTTTC
v_call: TRBV3-1; clone_size: NA; d_call: NA; j_call: TRBJ1-2; cdr3_aa: CASSQGVANYGYTF; cdr3_nt: TGTGCCAGCAGCCAAGGGGTAGCTAACTATGGCTACACCTTC
v_call: TRBV12-3/TRBV12-4; clone_size: few; d_call: NA; j_call: TRBJ1-5; cdr3_aa: CASSFGGGYSNQPQHF; cdr3_nt: TGTGCCAGCAGTTTCGGTGGGGGATATAGCAATCAGCCCCAGCATTTT
v_call: TRBV7-9; clone_size: NA; d_call: TRBD2; j_call: TRBJ2-3; cdr3_aa: CASSSRGSGGTDTQYF; cdr3_nt: TGTGCCAGCAGCTCCCGAGGGAGCGGGGGCACAGATACGCAGTATTTT
v_call: TRBV20-1; clone_size: NA; d_call: TRBD2; j_call: TRBJ2-1; cdr3_aa: CSALSGVRVGNEQFF; cdr3_nt: TGCAGTGCCCTTAGCGGGGTAAGGGTGGGCAATGAGCAGTTCTTC
v_call: TRBV20-1; clone_size: few; d_call: TRBD2; j_call: TRBJ2-5; cdr3_aa: CSARVAGQSLQETQYF; cdr3_nt: TGCAGTGCTAGAGTAGCGGGACAAAGCTTACAAGAGACCCAGTACTTC
v_call: TRBV4-1; clone_size: NA; d_call: NA; j_call: TRBJ2-3; cdr3_aa: CASSTPTTDTQYF; cdr3_nt: TGCGCCAGCAGCACACCAACCACAGATACGCAGTATTTT
v_call: TRBV12-5; clone_size: NA; d_call: TRBD1; j_call: TRBJ1-6; cdr3_aa: CASGLWDRDYSPLHF; cdr3_nt: TGTGCTAGTGGTCTTTGGGACAGGGACTATTCACCCCTCCACTTT
v_call: TRBV10-3; clone_size: NA; d_call: NA; j_call: TRBJ2-5; cdr3_aa: CAIASTQETQYF; cdr3_nt: TGTGCCATCGCCTCCACTCAAGAGACCCAGTACTTC
v_call: TRBV5-5; clone_size: few; d_call: TRBD2; j_call: TRBJ2-7; cdr3_aa: CASSGYSGRAYEQYF; cdr3_nt: TGTGCCAGCAGCGGATATAGCGGGAGGGCGTACGAGCAGTACTTC
v_call: TRBV6-2/TRBV6-3; clone_size: few; d_call: NA; j_call: TRBJ1-5; cdr3_aa: CASSQTQGYQPQHF; cdr3_nt: TGTGCCAGCAGTCAAACACAGGGATATCAGCCCCAGCATTTT
v_call: TRBV5-1; clone_size: few; d_call: NA; j_call: TRBJ2-5; cdr3_aa: CASSQPRGPRGETQYF; cdr3_nt: TGCGCCAGCAGCCAACCCCGGGGGCCAAGAGGGGAGACCCAGTACTTC
v_call: TRBV3-1; clone_size: NA; d_call: TRBD2; j_call: TRBJ2-3; cdr3_aa: CASSQPTSGSFDTQYF; cdr3_nt: TGTGCCAGCAGCCAACCGACTAGCGGGAGTTTTGATACGCAGTATTTT
v_call: TRBV3-1; clone_size: NA; d_call: NA; j_call: TRBJ1-4; cdr3_aa: CASSQTRTEKLFF; cdr3_nt: TGTGCCAGCAGCCAGACCCGTACTGAAAAACTGTTTTTT
v_call: TRBV12-3/TRBV12-4; clone_size: NA; d_call: TRBD2; j_call: TRBJ2-1; cdr3_aa: CATRAGGPPRGSYNEQFF; cdr3_nt: TGTGCCACCCGGGCGGGAGGGCCGCCCCGTGGATCCTACAATGAGCAGTTCTTC
v_call: TRBV3-1; clone_size: NA; d_call: NA; j_call: TRBJ2-5; cdr3_aa: CASSQFRETQYF; cdr3_nt: TGTGCCAGCAGCCAATTCAGGGAGACCCAGTACTTC
v_call: TRBV10-2; clone_size: few; d_call: NA; j_call: TRBJ1-2; cdr3_aa: CASSERGRGGYTF; cdr3_nt: TGCGCCAGCAGTGAGCGGGGGCGCGGCGGCTACACCTTC
v_call: TRBV28; clone_size: NA; d_call: NA; j_call: TRBJ2-7; cdr3_aa: CASTARGTPTYEQYF; cdr3_nt: TGTGCCAGCACCGCAAGGGGGACGCCTACCTACGAGCAGTACTTC
v_call: TRBV11-2; clone_size: NA; d_call: NA; j_call: TRBJ2-7; cdr3_aa: CASSRPDGSYEQYF; cdr3_nt: TGTGCCAGCAGCCGACCGGACGGCTCCTACGAGCAGTACTTC
v_call: TRBV27; clone_size: NA; d_call: NA; j_call: TRBJ2-1; cdr3_aa: CASSLKVANEQFF; cdr3_nt: TGTGCCAGCAGTTTAAAGGTAGCCAATGAGCAGTTCTTC
v_call: TRBV28; clone_size: NA; d_call: NA; j_call: TRBJ2-7; cdr3_aa: CASSLPPHYEQYF; cdr3_nt: TGTGCCAGCAGTTTACCCCCCCACTACGAGCAGTACTTC
v_call: TRBV4-1; clone_size: NA; d_call: NA; j_call: TRBJ1-1; cdr3_aa: CASSQGQGLGTEAFF; cdr3_nt: TGCGCCAGCAGCCAAGGGCAGGGGCTCGGCACTGAAGCTTTCTTT
v_call: TRBV28; clone_size: NA; d_call: NA; j_call: TRBJ2-1; cdr3_aa: CASSPPRVGNEQFF; cdr3_nt: TGTGCCAGCAGTCCGCCTAGAGTAGGGAATGAGCAGTTCTTC
v_call: TRBV5-1; clone_size: few; d_call: NA; j_call: TRBJ2-1; cdr3_aa: CASNGEVTYNEQFF; cdr3_nt: TGCGCCAGCAACGGCGAAGTCACCTACAATGAGCAGTTCTTC
v_call: TRBV12-3/TRBV12-4; clone_size: NA; d_call: TRBD1; j_call: TRBJ1-1; cdr3_aa: CASSIAGTGPKAFF; cdr3_nt: TGTGCCAGCAGTATCGCCGGGACAGGGCCTAAAGCTTTCTTT
v_call: TRBV10-3; clone_size: few; d_call: NA; j_call: TRBJ2-7; cdr3_aa: CATSSGTSQEEQYF; cdr3_nt: TGTGCCACCTCGTCCGGGACATCACAGGAAGAGCAGTACTTC
v_call: TRBV27; clone_size: few; d_call: TRBD2; j_call: TRBJ2-3; cdr3_aa: CASSLTTGGRRGTDTQYF; cdr3_nt: TGTGCCAGCAGTTTAACCACGGGGGGTCGGCGGGGCACAGATACGCAGTATTTT
v_call: TRBV4-1; clone_size: few; d_call: NA; j_call: TRBJ1-1; cdr3_aa: CASSRDAAGLNTEAFF; cdr3_nt: TGCGCCAGCAGTCGTGACGCGGCCGGACTGAACACTGAAGCTTTCTTT
v_call: TRBV27; clone_size: NA; d_call: NA; j_call: TRBJ2-1; cdr3_aa: CASSLKGMGYNEQFF; cdr3_nt: TGTGCCAGCAGTTTAAAGGGAATGGGGTACAATGAGCAGTTCTTC